The 27 T cell receptor beta chains below come from one sample, sequenced in a study of blood T cell repertoires in COVID-19. Method: immunoSEQ multiplex PCR; TCRdb's copy keeps in-frame clones and lacks some. This table has roughly 140,000 clones, around 80% appearing once. The source material was peripheral blood. These receptors all come from a woman older than 75 in a cohort sampled during active or convalescent COVID-19.

The chain carries TRBV7-6 and TRBJ2-3, with 13 bases matching TRBD2. After removal of 3 bases from V and 4 bases from J, the junction contained 4 bases not matched to a gene. This CDR3 region has 16 residues. Germline V gives CDR1 SGHVS, CDR2 FNYEAQ. The CDR3 sequence is CASSFGTSGEADTQYF. DNA of the CDR3: TGTGCCAGCAGCTTTGGGACTAGCGGGGAGGCAGATACGCAGTATTTT.

In its sample, this clone was seen a few times. V gene TRBV5-1 combines with J gene TRBJ1-4; TRBD1 might be the D (5 bases). The CDR3 has 17 residues. Germline loops: CDR1 SGHRS, CDR2 YFSETQ. V gave up 4 bases and J gave up 1 base, with 17 bases separating them. In DNA, the CDR3 is TGCGCCAGCAGCCCTCGGACACTTACGGGAACTAATGAAAAACTGTTTTTT. Translated: CASSPRTLTGTNEKLFF.

CDR3 amino acids: CASRPPRGFNSPLHF. Written as DNA, the CDR3 is TGTGCCAGCAGGCCCCCCCGGGGTTTTAATTCACCCCTCCACTTT. The rearrangement uses TRBV6-5 and TRBJ1-6; no firm D call. This CDR3 region has 15 residues. CDR1 and CDR2 from the germline V gene are MNHEY and SVGAGI. V lost 6 bases and J lost 6, with 15 bases in between.

The chain uses TRBV20-1 and TRBJ1-1; D not certain. V gave up 6 bases and J gave up 7 bases, with 12 bases separating them. The CDR3 has 11 amino acids. Per the germline V gene, CDR1 is DFQATT and CDR2 is SNEGSKA (reference sequence). CDR3 sequence (DNA): TGCAGTGCGAAAACGGACTTTGAAGCTTTCTTT. It translates to CSAKTDFEAFF.

The V and J genes are TRBV4-1 and TRBJ1-1, with TRBD1 matching 8 bases. J lost 0 bases, V lost 2 bases, and 5 bases had no gene match. CDR1 is MGHRA, CDR2 YSYEKL, per germline. CDR3 length: 16 amino acids. The CDR3 DNA sequence: TGCGCCAGCAGCCAAACAGGGGGTAGATTGAACACTGAAGCTTTCTTT. This gives the protein CASSQTGGRLNTEAFF.

The gene calls are TRBV24-1 and TRBJ2-5; possible D gene TRBD1, 6 bases. The CDR3 spans 16 residues. Trimming removed 3 bases at V and 5 bases at J, with 18 bases between. Per germline, CDR1 KGHDR and CDR2 SFDVKD. CDR3 coding DNA: TGTGCCACCAGTGATCCCGGCGCCACAGGGTTGGAGACCCAGTACTTC. Translating gives CATSDPGATGLETQYF.

The chain employs TRBV4-2 and TRBJ1-1; D is undetermined. The CDR3 length is 15 residues. V lost 1 base, J lost 1 base, and 10 bases lay in between. Germline CDR1 is LGHNA and CDR2 is YNFKEQ. The CDR3 sequence: CASSQARTSNTEAFF. CDR3 DNA sequence: TGTGCCAGCAGCCAAGCGCGCACCTCGAACACTGAAGCTTTCTTT.

The gene calls are TRBV28 and TRBJ2-5, with 9 bases identical to TRBD2. The length of the CDR3 is 13 residues. V trimming: 8 bases; J trimming: 5 bases; junction bases outside the gene matches: 6. CDR1 and CDR2 (germline): MDHEN, SYDVKM. The chain's CDR3 is CASGSGGGETQYF. In DNA form, the CDR3 reads TGTGCCAGCGGTAGCGGGGGAGGGGAGACCCAGTACTTC.

V usage is TRBV27 and J usage is TRBJ2-1; D ambiguous. The V gene lost 10 bases and the J gene lost 4 bases, with 17 bases spanning the gap. This CDR3 is built from 14 residues. Germline lookup yields CDR1 MNHEY and CDR2 SMNVEV (reference sequence). CDR3 nucleotide sequence: TGTGCCACCCGTAATTCTAATTCTTACAATGAGCAGTTCTTC. Protein product: CATRNSNSYNEQFF.

The chain recombines TRBV6-6 with TRBJ2-2, with 9 positions matching TRBD1. The CDR3 totals 15 residues. Germline V gene data show CDR1 as MNHNY and CDR2 as SVGAGI (reference sequence). The trim removed 4 bases at V and 8 bases at J, leaving 8 bases unmatched. The CDR3 nucleotides read TGTGCCAGCAGTTCACCGGACAGGGGATCAGGGGAGCTGTTTTTT. It translates to CASSSPDRGSGELFF.

The chain recombines TRBV2 with TRBJ1-1; TRBD1 matches at 7 bases. From germline, CDR1 is SNHLY and CDR2 FYNNEI. Losses at the gene ends were 8 bases for V and 3 bases for J; bases not matched to a gene: 6. The CDR3 contains 13 residues. For the CDR3, the DNA is TGTGCCAGCCTACAGGGGTCACACACTGAAGCTTTCTTT. It specifies CASLQGSHTEAFF.

The chain joins TRBV4-3 to TRBJ1-3, with D uncertain. Trimming stripped 4 bases from V and 0 bases from J, with 7 bases between. This CDR3 is built from 14 residues. Germline CDR1 reads LGHNA; CDR2 reads YSLEER. The CDR3 coding sequence is TGCGCCAGCAGCCTCGCAGGCTCTGGAAACACCATATATTTT. Translation gives CASSLAGSGNTIYF.

This rearrangement joins TRBV9 to TRBJ2-7, with 7 bases aligning to TRBD2. Germline lookup yields CDR1 SGDLS and CDR2 YYNGEE. The CDR3 consists of 14 residues. After removal of 3 bases from V and 6 bases from J, the junction contained 9 bases not matched to a gene. The CDR3 nucleotides are TGTGCCAGCAGCGGCGGGACTAATATGGGCGAGCAGTACTTC. Amino acid sequence: CASSGGTNMGEQYF.

The CDR3 DNA sequence: TGTGCCAGCAGCCTCTTTTCGGGGTTGGACACTGAAGCTTTCTTT. It codes for CASSLFSGLDTEAFF. The V and J genes are TRBV3-1 (or the pseudogene TRBV3-2) and TRBJ1-1; D is unclear. V was cut by 4 bases and J by 3 bases, with 15 bases left in between. This CDR3 has 15 residues. In germline, CDR1 is LGHDT, CDR2 YNNKEL (reference sequence).

J is TRBJ1-3 and V is TRBV9; 9 bases match TRBD1. CDR1 and CDR2 (germline): SGDLS, YYNGEE. There are 15 residues in the CDR3. Trimming removed 4 bases from V and 7 bases from J; junction bases left unmatched: 9. The CDR3 spells CASSLTGQGGNTIYF. CDR3 nucleotides: TGTGCCAGCAGCCTTACGGGACAGGGAGGGAACACCATATATTTT.

This clone was found many times. V usage is TRBV3-1 (or the pseudogene TRBV3-2) and J usage is TRBJ2-7, with D possibly being TRBD1 (5 bases). V dropped 1 base and J dropped 5 bases, with 12 bases sitting between them. The germline gives CDR1 LGHDT, CDR2 YNNKEL (reference sequence). This CDR3 has 14 amino acids. CDR3 DNA: TGTGCCAGCAGCCAAGGGGGCCTCCCTGACGAGCAGTACTTC. Translation gives CASSQGGLPDEQYF.

The CDR3: CASSILTPENTEAFF. The CDR3 nucleotides are TGTGCCAGCAGCATCCTCACGCCAGAGAACACTGAAGCTTTCTTT. This rearrangement joins TRBV21-1 to TRBJ1-1; the D call in the table, TRBD1, was not verified against the DNA. TRBV21-1 is recorded as a pseudogene. CDR3 length: 15 amino acids.

The chain's CDR3 is CASSNRREGSNQPQHF. The CDR3 DNA sequence: TGTGCCAGCAGCAACCGCCGGGAGGGTAGCAATCAGCCCCAGCATTTT. The rearrangement uses TRBV6-6 and TRBJ1-5, with D unresolved. This CDR3 region has 16 residues. The V gene lost 6 bases and the J gene lost 0 bases, with 15 bases spanning the gap. The germline gives CDR1 MNHNY, CDR2 SVGAGI (reference sequence).

The chain couples TRBV3-1 (or the pseudogene TRBV3-2) to TRBJ1-2, with 9 positions matching TRBD1. V lost 5 bases to trimming and J lost 6 bases; unmatched junction nucleotides: 4. Germline V gene data show CDR1 as LGHDT and CDR2 as YNNKEL (reference sequence). The CDR3 has 13 residues. CDR3 sequence reads: CASSWGQGNGYTF. Written as DNA, the CDR3 is TGTGCCAGCAGCTGGGGACAGGGAAATGGCTACACCTTC.

This clone was observed a few times. This sequence joins TRBV6-6 and TRBJ2-5; 7 positions match TRBD1. V shed 2 bases and J 3 bases; nucleotides not matched to a gene: 3. Looked up from germline, CDR1 is MNHNY and CDR2 is SVGAGI (reference sequence). The CDR3 is made up of 14 amino acids. In nucleotides, the CDR3 is TGTGCCAGCAGTTACACCGGGACAGAAGAGACCCAGTACTTC. Translating it yields CASSYTGTEETQYF.

V usage is TRBV19 and J usage is TRBJ2-7, with a weak D call TRBD2 (6 bases). With 3 bases removed from V and 5 bases from J, the gap between germline ends came to 17 bases. Germline V gene lookup returns CDR1 LNHDA and CDR2 SQIVND (reference sequence). This CDR3 is 15 amino acids long. This chain's CDR3 is CASSIGDGPGDEQYF. CDR3 in DNA: TGTGCCAGTAGTATTGGTGACGGTCCGGGGGACGAGCAGTACTTC.

This clone was counted only a few times. V gene TRBV5-1 combines with J gene TRBJ1-2, with TRBD1 matching 11 bases. Looked up from germline, CDR1 is SGHRS and CDR2 is YFSETQ. Losses at the gene ends were 5 bases for V and 4 bases for J; bases not matched to a gene: 10. The CDR3 runs to 16 residues. CDR3 nucleotide sequence: TGCGCCAGCAGGGCCATTACCGGGACAGGGGGCTATGGCTACACCTTC. This sequence encodes CASRAITGTGGYGYTF. The variable domain in full, with the rest retrieved from reference TRBV5-1 and TRBJ1-2, is KAGVTQTPRYLIKTRGQQVTLSCSPISGHRSVSWYQQTPGQGLQFLFEYFSETQRNKGNFPGRFSGRQFSNSRSEMNVSTLELGDSALYLCASRAITGTGGYGYTFGSGTRLTVV.

This chain joins TRBV2 and TRBJ2-5; D not certain. Germline V lookup: CDR1 SNHLY, CDR2 FYNNEI. Trimming removed 6 bases at V and 5 bases at J, with 13 bases between. The CDR3 extends over 13 amino acids. This CDR3 is CASSGSMVETQYF. The DNA for the CDR3 is TGTGCCAGCAGCGGGTCGATGGTGGAGACCCAGTACTTC.

As DNA, the CDR3 is TGTGCCAGCAGCCGGACAGGGGGCAATCAGCCCCAGCATTTT. Translating it yields CASSRTGGNQPQHF. The J gene is TRBJ1-5, the V gene TRBV28; 9 positions match TRBD1. Losses at the gene ends were 6 bases for V and 2 bases for J; bases not matched to a gene: 2. The CDR3 has 14 residues. Per germline, CDR1 MDHEN and CDR2 SYDVKM. Drawing the rest from reference TRBV28 and TRBJ1-5, the complete variable domain is DVKVTQSSRYLVKRTGEKVFLECVQDMDHENMFWYRQDPGLGLRLIYFSYDVKMKEKGDIPEGYSVSREKKERFSLILESASTNQTSMYLCASSRTGGNQPQHFGDGTRLSIL.

This clone has just one count. The chain links TRBV6-2 or TRBV6-3 to TRBJ2-5; 7 bases agree with TRBD2. Germline V gene lookup returns CDR1 MNHEY and CDR2 SVGEGT. The ends lost 6 bases at V and 5 bases at J; junction bases unmatched: 18. The CDR3 runs 17 residues. CDR3 sequence (DNA): TGTGCCAGCAGCCCAGGACTAGGGGCGATGTTTGGGGAGACCCAGTACTTC. It codes for CASSPGLGAMFGETQYF.

This rearrangement joins TRBV6-6 to TRBJ1-2; 7 bases align to TRBD1. V trimming: 6 bases; J trimming: 10 bases; junction bases outside the gene matches: 11. The CDR3 covers 13 residues. Germline V gene sequence: CDR1 MNHNY, CDR2 SVGAGI (reference sequence). The CDR3: CASRRTGESVYTF. The CDR3 DNA reads as TGTGCCAGCAGACGGACAGGCGAAAGCGTCTACACCTTC.

This chain uses TRBV12-3 or TRBV12-4 with TRBJ1-4; D may be TRBD1 (5 bases). There are 13 residues in the CDR3. Trimming stripped 6 bases from V and 10 bases from J, with 15 bases between. Here the CDR3 DNA reads TGTGCCAGCAGCCCCCGGGCCGGGGGAAAACTGTTTTTT. Amino acid sequence: CASSPRAGGKLFF.